The 23 T cell receptor beta chains given below trace back to one sample, sequenced in a study of blood T cells in healthy people across ages. PCR was performed a second time for about 6 to 11 cycles using a sample-barcoded 5' primer and a J-beta primer mix. TCRdb processed the 5' RACE reads anew with MiXCR; each CDR3 protein has one entry. Of 1.8 million or so distinct CDR3 sequences listed, about 39% are singletons. Sequenced: blood. The origin of the receptors is a human donor in good health.

Concerning this clonotype itself: Since a much larger clone is just one base distant, this may be a read error. The chain carries TRBV20-1 and TRBJ1-6; a possible D gene is TRBD1 (5 bases). Trimming pared 1 base from V and 2 bases from J, leaving 15 bases between. There are 17 residues in the CDR3. Germline assignment: CDR1 DFQATT and CDR2 SNEGSKA (reference sequence). CDR3 sequence (DNA): TGCAGTGCTAGAGTACGCGGATGGGACCCCTATAATTCACCCCTCCACTTT. Translation: CSARVRGWDPYNSPLHF.

V is TRBV6-5 and J is TRBJ1-1; TRBD1 matches at 8 bases. Germline CDR1 and CDR2: MNHEY and SVGAGI. CDR3 length equals 16 residues. The trim removed 7 bases at V and 0 bases at J, leaving 10 bases unmatched. The CDR3, as DNA: TGTGCCAGCATTAACCGACAGGGGTCATTGAACACTGAAGCTTTCTTT. This sequence encodes CASINRQGSLNTEAFF.

To note about this clonotype: Compared with germline, one end of the junction differs, possibly owing to a read error. This chain joins TRBV7-9 and TRBJ2-7, with D unclear. CDR1 and CDR2 from the germline V gene are SEHNR and FQNEAQ (reference sequence). The CDR3 sequence is 14 residues long. The CDR3 DNA reads TGTGCCGGCAGCTTAGGTCCTAACTCCTACGAGCAGTACTTC. It encodes CAGSLGPNSYEQYF.

This clonotype turned up a few times. The genes are TRBV11-2 and TRBJ2-3; D not certain. The V gene lost 0 bases and the J gene lost 6 bases, with 10 bases spanning the gap. There are 14 residues in the CDR3. Looked up from germline, CDR1 is SGHAT and CDR2 is FQNNGV. DNA of the CDR3: TGTGCCAGCAGCTTAGATTTCTTGTCGGATACGCAGTATTTT. It codes for CASSLDFLSDTQYF.

A few counts support this clonotype. The chain combines TRBV29-1 with TRBJ1-2; 7 bases match TRBD1. The CDR3 covers 13 residues. The V gene end was trimmed by 4 bases and the J gene end by 4 bases; junction bases not matched to a gene: 6. Germline assignment: CDR1 SQVTM and CDR2 ANQGSEA. The CDR3 DNA reads TGCAGCGTTGCCGGACAGGCCACCTATGGCTACACCTTC. Translated: CSVAGQATYGYTF. The complete variable domain, with remaining parts taken from reference TRBV29-1 and TRBJ1-2, reads SAVISQKPSRDICQRGTSLTIQCQVDSQVTMMFWYRQQPGQSLTLIATANQGSEATYESGFVIDKFPISRPNLTFSTLTVSNMSPEDSSIYLCSVAGQATYGYTFGSGTRLTVV.

The V call is TRBV24-1, the J call TRBJ2-5; a possible D gene is TRBD1 (6 bases). The CDR3 contains 14 residues. V lost 4 bases and J 2 bases, leaving 10 bases between the germline ends. Per the germline V gene, CDR1 is KGHDR and CDR2 is SFDVKD. In nucleotides, the CDR3 is TGTGCCACCAGTGAACCTGACAGGCAAGAGACCCAGTACTTC. It encodes CATSEPDRQETQYF.

This clonotype came up many times. The V and J genes are TRBV4-1 and TRBJ2-7; tentative D call: TRBD2 (6 bases). CDR1 is MGHRA, CDR2 YSYEKL, per germline. V was shortened by 4 bases and J by 3 bases, with 10 bases between the two germline ends. The CDR3 runs to 13 residues. For the CDR3, the DNA is TGCGCCAGCAGCCTCCACGGGAGCTACGAGCAGTACTTC. Translating it yields CASSLHGSYEQYF.

This clonotype was counted once. The rearrangement joins TRBV7-2 to TRBJ2-7; no firm D call. CDR1 and CDR2 from the germline V gene are SGHTA and FQGNSA. CDR3 length: 14 amino acids. V lost 5 bases, J lost 3 bases, and 14 bases lay in between. CDR3 sequence (DNA): TGTGCCAGCAGCCCCAAGGGTATATACTACGAGCAGTACTTC. The encoded protein is CASSPKGIYYEQYF.

The chain combines TRBV4-1 with TRBJ1-1, with 7 nucleotides matching TRBD1. The germline V gene has CDR1 MGHRA and CDR2 YSYEKL. V dropped 1 base and J dropped 6; count of bases not matched to a gene: 8. This CDR3 has 15 residues. CDR3 sequence: CASSQVDRVSAEAFF. CDR3 nucleotide sequence: TGCGCCAGCAGCCAAGTCGACAGGGTATCCGCTGAAGCTTTCTTT.

This chain joins TRBV12-3 or TRBV12-4 and TRBJ2-6; possible D gene TRBD1, 6 bases. This CDR3 is 17 amino acids long. The germline V and J ends were trimmed by 6 bases and 0 bases, with 15 bases remaining between them. CDR3 amino acids: CASSYGTRISGANVLTF. The CDR3, as DNA: TGTGCCAGCAGCTATGGGACAAGGATCTCTGGGGCCAACGTCCTGACTTTC.

The chain uses TRBV12-3 or TRBV12-4 and TRBJ2-5, with 10 bases aligning to TRBD1. The V and J ends lost 7 bases and 4 bases, in that order; junction bases with no gene match: 12. This CDR3 contains 16 residues. Here the CDR3 DNA reads TGTGCCAGCACCTGGGGGGGGACAGGGGATATAGAGACCCAGTACTTC. Translating it yields CASTWGGTGDIETQYF.

This clonotype appeared a few times. The V and J genes are TRBV20-1 and TRBJ2-5; D uncertain. The germline gives CDR1 DFQATT, CDR2 SNEGSKA (reference sequence). CDR3 size: 11 residues. Deletions cut 3 bases from V and 5 bases from J, with 7 bases between. CDR3 DNA: TGCAGTGCTAGTCTGCTGGAGACCCAGTACTTC. This encodes CSASLLETQYF.

This clonotype was detected only a few times. The V gene is TRBV7-2, the J gene TRBJ1-2; weak D call: TRBD1 (6 bases). Germline V lookup: CDR1 SGHTA, CDR2 FQGNSA. The CDR3 sequence is 13 residues long. V was shortened by 3 bases and J by 8 bases, with 13 bases between the two germline ends. CDR3 bases: TGTGCCAGCAGCTTGTCGGGGGCGGAAGGCTACACCTTC. Its translation: CASSLSGAEGYTF.

Worth noting for this clonotype: An end of the junction differs from the germline gene, which may be a read error. The chain employs TRBV11-2 and TRBJ2-1; D is undetermined. The CDR3 extends over 13 amino acids. Germline V gene lookup returns CDR1 SGHAT and CDR2 FQNNGV. The CDR3, as DNA: TGCGCCAGCTCTCCTGTCGGGCACAATGAGCAGTTCTTC. Protein product: CASSPVGHNEQFF. The full variable domain, with the rest looked up from reference TRBV11-2 and TRBJ2-1, is EAGVAQSPRYKIIEKRQSVAFWCNPISGHATLYWYQQILGQGPKLLIQFQNNGVVDDSQLPKDRFSAERLKGVDSTLKIQPAKLEDSAVYLCASSPVGHNEQFFGPGTRLTVL.

V usage is TRBV7-2 and J usage is TRBJ2-5, with D perhaps given as TRBD1 or TRBD2 (5 bases each). The germline gives CDR1 SGHTA, CDR2 FQGNSA. This CDR3 is built from 15 residues. The ends were cut back, 5 bases at V and 6 bases at J, with 19 bases in the middle. The CDR3 DNA is TGTGCCAGCAGCCTCTTAAACAGGAGGCACCAGACCCAGTACTTC. Its protein is CASSLLNRRHQTQYF.

This clonotype turned up a few times. This CDR3 reads CASSPQSGGYEQYF. As DNA, the CDR3 is TGTGCCAGCAGCCCCCAGAGCGGGGGATACGAGCAGTACTTC. The chain uses TRBV7-3 and TRBJ2-7, with 8 bases lining up with TRBD2. The germline V gene encodes CDR1 SGHTA and CDR2 FQGTGA. V lost 5 bases and J lost 4; bases outside the gene matches: 7. The CDR3 loop spans 14 amino acids.

This clonotype was counted a few times. This chain links TRBV10-3 with TRBJ2-7; possibly TRBD2 for D (6 bases). Germline V lookup: CDR1 ENHRY, CDR2 SYGVKD. V was trimmed by 4 bases and J by 6 bases, leaving 16 bases between them. CDR3 length: 14 residues. CDR3 in DNA: TGTGCCATCAGTGTTGGGCGGGACTCGGGCGAGCAGTACTTC. It is translated as CAISVGRDSGEQYF.

This clonotype was counted at least ten times. This chain connects TRBV11-2 to TRBJ2-1; 10 nucleotides line up with TRBD2. The CDR3 contains 15 residues. Germline values: CDR1 SGHAT, CDR2 FQNNGV. V dropped 5 bases and J dropped 7; count of bases not matched to a gene: 8. The CDR3 region has the DNA TGTGCCAGCAGCCCCGTTTATAGCGGGGGGAATGAGCAGTTCTTC. Translated: CASSPVYSGGNEQFF. The entire variable domain, with the rest obtained from reference TRBV11-2 and TRBJ2-1, is as follows: EAGVAQSPRYKIIEKRQSVAFWCNPISGHATLYWYQQILGQGPKLLIQFQNNGVVDDSQLPKDRFSAERLKGVDSTLKIQPAKLEDSAVYLCASSPVYSGGNEQFFGPGTRLTVL.

This clonotype turned up a few times. This sequence joins TRBV2 and TRBJ1-2; D remains ambiguous. Deletions cut 3 bases from V and 4 bases from J, with 12 bases between. CDR1 is SNHLY and CDR2 is FYNNEI in the germline V gene. CDR3 length: 14 residues. CDR3 protein: CASSDPPAGYGYTF. The CDR3 DNA is TGTGCCAGCAGTGACCCCCCGGCTGGCTATGGCTACACCTTC.

This clonotype was seen only a few times. This chain uses TRBV6-5 with TRBJ2-6; TRBD2 is a possible D gene (5 bases). The CDR3 is 16 amino acids. The V gene lost 7 bases and the J gene lost 1 base, with 14 bases spanning the gap. Looked up from germline, CDR1 is MNHEY and CDR2 is SVGAGI. CDR3 bases: TGTGCCAGCAATGGAGGCAGCTTGTCTGGGGCCAACGTCCTGACTTTC. Amino acid sequence: CASNGGSLSGANVLTF.

This clonotype was seen only once. V is TRBV5-1 and J is TRBJ1-1; 7 nucleotides match TRBD1. Germline lookup yields CDR1 SGHRS and CDR2 YFSETQ. J gave up 3 bases and V 0 bases, and 2 bases lay outside the gene matches. The CDR3 consists of 14 residues. This chain's CDR3 is CASSLEGAHTEAFF. The CDR3 coding sequence is TGCGCCAGCAGCTTGGAGGGGGCTCACACTGAAGCTTTCTTT.

This clonotype was picked up a small number of times. The chain recombines TRBV12-3 or TRBV12-4 with TRBJ2-7, with D perhaps assigned TRBD1 or TRBD2 (5 bases each). The CDR3 is 15 residues long. Trimming shortened V by 6 bases and J by 5 bases, and 20 bases separated the two germline ends. CDR3 amino acids: CASRAGTALGNEQYF. The CDR3 bases are TGTGCCAGCAGGGCTGGGACCGCGCTGGGGAACGAGCAGTACTTC.

The chain combines TRBV3-1 with TRBJ1-2; D is ambiguous. The V end was cut by 1 base, the J end by 10 bases, with 13 bases between. Germline values: CDR1 LGHDT, CDR2 YNNKEL (reference sequence). The CDR3 extends over 13 amino acids. The CDR3 sequence is CASSQGVFSTYTF. CDR3 DNA sequence: TGTGCCAGCAGCCAAGGGGTTTTCAGTACCTACACCTTC.